Following are 10 T cell receptor beta chains from one sample sequenced in a study of early T cells in non-severe SARS-CoV-2 infection (TCRdb year 2021). Preparation of the library involved 5' RACE. TCRdb records NextSeq 500 as the sequencer. TCRdb ran its own pipeline on the public reads, namely fastp trimming at Q25 and MiXCR clone calling, and kept in-frame beta chains. Here each entry gathers all rows of one CDR3 protein and keeps the most common genes and DNA. The sample yields tens of thousands of distinct CDR3 sequences; around 8% were counted once. The ten biggest clones cover roughly 4.2% of the sample. The sequenced sample consisted of whole blood. These receptors were obtained from an adult who was a healthcare worker with PCR-confirmed SARS-CoV-2 infection or an uninfected control (not recorded which).

This clonotype was detected many times. CDR3 coding DNA: TGCGCCAGCAGCTTGGCCCAGGGGCGAAACAATGAGCAGTTCTTC. Residues: CASSLAQGRNNEQFF. The rearrangement uses TRBV5-1 and TRBJ2-1; D is perhaps TRBD1 (6 bases). This CDR3 has 15 residues. CDR1 and CDR2 (germline): SGHRS, YFSETQ. V lost 0 bases and J 5 bases, leaving 12 bases between the germline ends.

This clonotype was seen only a few times. This chain links TRBV4-1 with TRBJ2-1, with D hard to call. Trimming took off 1 base at V and 1 base at J, with 5 bases between the two ends. The CDR3 sequence is 14 residues long. Germline V gene data show CDR1 as MGHRA and CDR2 as YSYEKL. CDR3 residues: CASSQVRSYNEQFF. The CDR3 DNA reads TGCGCCAGCAGCCAAGTACGGTCCTACAATGAGCAGTTCTTC.

The chain combines TRBV5-5 with TRBJ2-2; 11 bases are a match to TRBD2. V trimming: 2 bases; J trimming: 4 bases; junction bases outside the gene matches: 1. CDR3 length: 15 amino acids. CDR1 and CDR2 from the germline V gene are SGHKS and YYEKEE (reference sequence). CDR3 nucleotide sequence: TGTGCCAGCAGCTTACTAGCGGGAGTCACCGGGGAGCTGTTTTTT. This translates into CASSLLAGVTGELFF. Filled out from reference TRBV5-5 and TRBJ2-2, the complete variable domain reads DAGVTQSPTHLIKTRGQQVTLRCSPISGHKSVSWYQQVLGQGPQFIFQYYEKEERGRGNFPDRFSARQFPNYSSELNVNALLLGDSALYLCASSLLAGVTGELFFGEGSRLTVL.

The chain combines TRBV3-1 with TRBJ2-2, with 9 bases identical to TRBD1. The CDR3 extends over 14 amino acids. Unmatched junction bases numbered 4, after V lost 5 bases and J lost 6 bases. CDR1 is LGHDT and CDR2 is YNNKEL in the germline V gene (reference sequence). In DNA, the CDR3 is TGTGCCAGCAGCAACCGACAGGGGGCCGGGGAGCTGTTTTTT. Translation: CASSNRQGAGELFF.

This clonotype was found a few times. This rearrangement joins TRBV3-1 to TRBJ2-3; D is unresolved. From germline, CDR1 is LGHDT and CDR2 YNNKEL (reference sequence). This CDR3 has 13 residues. Deletions cut 5 bases from V and 5 bases from J, with 11 bases between. The CDR3 loop reads CASSMTSVDTQYF. The DNA for the CDR3 is TGTGCCAGCAGCATGACATCCGTAGATACGCAGTATTTT.

In its sample, this clonotype was seen a few times. V gene TRBV11-2 combines with J gene TRBJ1-2; D is possibly TRBD1 (5 bases). The germline CDR1 and CDR2 sequences are SGHAT and FQNNGV. The length of the CDR3 is 17 residues. V lost 5 bases and J lost 3, with 22 bases in between. CDR3 sequence: CASSPGGWLLDDYGYTF. The CDR3 DNA reads as TGTGCCAGCAGCCCTGGGGGGTGGCTCCTGGATGACTATGGCTACACCTTC.

The chain combines TRBV5-5 with TRBJ2-3, with unresolved D. V was clipped by 3 bases and J by 0 bases, with 17 bases between them. From germline, CDR1 is SGHKS and CDR2 YYEKEE (reference sequence). CDR3 length: 17 amino acids. In nucleotides, the CDR3 is TGTGCCAGCAGCTCCTCCCGCGTGGGTCTTAGCACAGATACGCAGTATTTT. Amino acid sequence: CASSSSRVGLSTDTQYF.

The chain recombines TRBV27 with TRBJ2-1; D is possibly TRBD2 (5 bases). V gave up 6 bases and J gave up 0 bases, with 18 bases separating them. This CDR3 is 17 amino acids long. Per the germline V gene, CDR1 is MNHEY and CDR2 is SMNVEV (reference sequence). The CDR3 loop is CASSLARGFSSYNEQFF. CDR3 DNA: TGTGCCAGCAGCCTGGCCCGAGGGTTCAGCTCCTACAATGAGCAGTTCTTC.

This clonotype was seen many times. The chain combines TRBV27 with TRBJ2-7, with 8 bases aligning to TRBD2. From germline, CDR1 is MNHEY and CDR2 SMNVEV (reference sequence). J lost 3 bases, V lost 5 bases, and 9 bases had no gene match. There are 15 residues in the CDR3. CDR3 nucleotide sequence: TGTGCCAGCAGTCCCGCCGGGACTAGACGCTACGAGCAGTACTTC. Residues: CASSPAGTRRYEQYF.

This clonotype was counted many times. The chain is built from TRBV29-1 and TRBJ1-1; D remains unclear. CDR3 length: 11 residues. In germline, CDR1 is SQVTM, CDR2 ANQGSEA. Trimming pared 4 bases from V and 2 bases from J, leaving 5 bases between. For the CDR3, the DNA is TGCAGCGTTGTGTCCAACACTGAAGCTTTCTTT. Translating it yields CSVVSNTEAFF.